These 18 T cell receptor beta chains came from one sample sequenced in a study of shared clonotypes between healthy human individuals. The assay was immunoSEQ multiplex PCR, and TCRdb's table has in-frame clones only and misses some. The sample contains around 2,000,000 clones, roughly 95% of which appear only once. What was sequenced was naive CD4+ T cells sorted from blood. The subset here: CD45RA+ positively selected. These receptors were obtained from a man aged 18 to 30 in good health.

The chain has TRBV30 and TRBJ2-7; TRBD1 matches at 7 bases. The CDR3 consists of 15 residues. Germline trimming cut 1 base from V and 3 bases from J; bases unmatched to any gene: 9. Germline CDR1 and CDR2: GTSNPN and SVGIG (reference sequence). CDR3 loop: CAWSAPGTAFYEQYF. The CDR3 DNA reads TGTGCCTGGAGTGCCCCCGGGACAGCTTTCTACGAGCAGTACTTC.

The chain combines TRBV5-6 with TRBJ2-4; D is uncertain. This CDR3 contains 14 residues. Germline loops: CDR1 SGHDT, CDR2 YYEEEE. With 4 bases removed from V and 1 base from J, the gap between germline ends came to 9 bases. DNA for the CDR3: TGTGCCAGCAGCCCGTACGGGGCCAAAAACATTCAGTACTTC. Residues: CASSPYGAKNIQYF.

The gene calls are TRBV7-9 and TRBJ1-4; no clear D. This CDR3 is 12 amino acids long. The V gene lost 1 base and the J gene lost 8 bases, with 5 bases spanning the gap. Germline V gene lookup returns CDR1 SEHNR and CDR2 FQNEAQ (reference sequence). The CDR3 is CASSLVVEKLFF. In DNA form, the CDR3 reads TGTGCCAGCAGCTTAGTTGTCGAAAAACTGTTTTTT.

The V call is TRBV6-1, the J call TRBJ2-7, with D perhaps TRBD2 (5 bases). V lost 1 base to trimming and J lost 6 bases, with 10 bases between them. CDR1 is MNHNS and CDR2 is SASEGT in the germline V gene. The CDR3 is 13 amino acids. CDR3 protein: CASSEERWFEQYF. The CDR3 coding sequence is TGTGCCAGCAGTGAAGAGCGGTGGTTCGAGCAGTACTTC.

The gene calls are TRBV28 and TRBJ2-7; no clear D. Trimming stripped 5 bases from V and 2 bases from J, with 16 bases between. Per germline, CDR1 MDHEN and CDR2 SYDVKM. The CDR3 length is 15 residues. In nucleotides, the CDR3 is TGTGCCAGCAGTCTCAACAGCCCTGCAACCTACGAGCAGTACTTC. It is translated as CASSLNSPATYEQYF.

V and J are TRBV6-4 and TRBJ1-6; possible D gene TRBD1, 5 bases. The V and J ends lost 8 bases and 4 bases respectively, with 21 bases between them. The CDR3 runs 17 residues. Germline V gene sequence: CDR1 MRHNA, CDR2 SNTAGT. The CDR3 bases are TGTGCCAGCCAGAACCCACCGGGGGGGGGTTATAATTCACCCCTCCACTTT. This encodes CASQNPPGGGYNSPLHF.

DNA for the CDR3: TGTGCCAGCCTTCGGCCGGGGCCAATACACTCTGGAAACACCATATATTTT. Its translation is CASLRPGPIHSGNTIYF. This rearrangement joins TRBV21-1 to TRBJ1-3. TRBV21-1 is a pseudogene segment. This CDR3 has 17 amino acids.

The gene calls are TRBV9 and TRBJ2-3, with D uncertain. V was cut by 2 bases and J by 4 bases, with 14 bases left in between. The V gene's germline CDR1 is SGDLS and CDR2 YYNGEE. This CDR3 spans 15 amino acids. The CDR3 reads CASSVRTSPADTQYF. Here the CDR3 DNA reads TGTGCCAGCAGCGTCCGGACCTCCCCGGCAGATACGCAGTATTTT. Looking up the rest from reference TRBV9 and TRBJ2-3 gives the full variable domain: DSGVTQTPKHLITATGQRVTLRCSPRSGDLSVYWYQQSLDQGLQFLIQYYNGEERAKGNILERFSAQQFPDLHSELNLSSLELGDSALYFCASSVRTSPADTQYFGPGTRLTVL.

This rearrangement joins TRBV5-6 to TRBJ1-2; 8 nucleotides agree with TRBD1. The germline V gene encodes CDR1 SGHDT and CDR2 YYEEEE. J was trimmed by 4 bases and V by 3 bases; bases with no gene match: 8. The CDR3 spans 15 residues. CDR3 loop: CASSSYQDRVYGYTF. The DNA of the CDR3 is TGTGCCAGCAGCTCATACCAGGACAGGGTCTATGGCTACACCTTC.

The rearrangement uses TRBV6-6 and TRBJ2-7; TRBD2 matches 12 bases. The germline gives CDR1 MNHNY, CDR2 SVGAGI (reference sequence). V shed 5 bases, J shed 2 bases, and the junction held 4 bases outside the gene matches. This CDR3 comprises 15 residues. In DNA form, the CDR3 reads TGTGCCAGCAGTATCTCTAGCGGGAGGGCCTACGAGCAGTACTTC. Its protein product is CASSISSGRAYEQYF.

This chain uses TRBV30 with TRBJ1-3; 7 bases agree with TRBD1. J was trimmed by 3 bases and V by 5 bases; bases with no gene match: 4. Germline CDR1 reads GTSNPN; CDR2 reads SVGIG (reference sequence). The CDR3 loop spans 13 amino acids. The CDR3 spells CAWAQGIGNTIYF. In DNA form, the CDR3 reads TGTGCCTGGGCACAGGGGATTGGAAACACCATATATTTT.

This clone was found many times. The chain's CDR3 is CASSFGQPIYEQYF. The CDR3 bases are TGTGCCAGCAGCTTCGGACAGCCGATATACGAGCAGTACTTC. The genes are TRBV27 and TRBJ2-7, with D possibly TRBD1 on 6 matching bases. Between the trimmed V and J ends, which lost 6 bases and 4 bases, there was a span of 16 bases. CDR1 and CDR2 from the germline V gene are MNHEY and SMNVEV (reference sequence). The CDR3 length is 14 residues.

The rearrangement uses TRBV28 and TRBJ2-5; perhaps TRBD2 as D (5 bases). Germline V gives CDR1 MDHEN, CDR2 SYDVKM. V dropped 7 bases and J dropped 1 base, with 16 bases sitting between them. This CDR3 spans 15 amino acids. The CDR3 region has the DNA TGTGCCAGCAACGGCGGGTTGGGGATCCAAGAGACCCAGTACTTC. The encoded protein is CASNGGLGIQETQYF.

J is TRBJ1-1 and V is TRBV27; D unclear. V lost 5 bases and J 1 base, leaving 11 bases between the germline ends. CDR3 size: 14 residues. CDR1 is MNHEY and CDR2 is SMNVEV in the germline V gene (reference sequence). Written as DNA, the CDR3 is TGTGCCAGCAGTCTTAGACCCCCGAACACTGAAGCTTTCTTT. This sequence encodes CASSLRPPNTEAFF.

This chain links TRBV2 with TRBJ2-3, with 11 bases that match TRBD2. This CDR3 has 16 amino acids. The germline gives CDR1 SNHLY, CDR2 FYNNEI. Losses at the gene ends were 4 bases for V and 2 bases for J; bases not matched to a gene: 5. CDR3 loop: CASSGGLAAYTDTQYF. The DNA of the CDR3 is TGTGCCAGCAGTGGGGGACTAGCGGCGTACACAGATACGCAGTATTTT. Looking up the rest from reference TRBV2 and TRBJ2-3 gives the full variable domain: EPEVTQTPSHQVTQMGQEVILRCVPISNHLYFYWYRQILGQKVEFLVSFYNNEISEKSEIFDDQFSVERPDGSNFTLKIRSTKLEDSAMYFCASSGGLAAYTDTQYFGPGTRLTVL.

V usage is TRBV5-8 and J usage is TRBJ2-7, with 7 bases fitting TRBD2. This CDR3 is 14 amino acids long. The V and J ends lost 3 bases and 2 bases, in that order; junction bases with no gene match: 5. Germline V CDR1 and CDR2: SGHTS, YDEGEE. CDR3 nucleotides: TGTGCCAGCAGCTCACGGGGGGTACCCTACGAGCAGTACTTC. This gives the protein CASSSRGVPYEQYF.

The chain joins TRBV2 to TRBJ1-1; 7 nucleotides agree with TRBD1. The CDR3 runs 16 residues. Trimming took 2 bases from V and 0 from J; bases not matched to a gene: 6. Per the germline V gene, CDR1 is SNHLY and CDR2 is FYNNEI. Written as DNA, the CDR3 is TGTGCCAGCAGTGAAAAAACAGGGGTTTTGAACACTGAAGCTTTCTTT. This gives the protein CASSEKTGVLNTEAFF.

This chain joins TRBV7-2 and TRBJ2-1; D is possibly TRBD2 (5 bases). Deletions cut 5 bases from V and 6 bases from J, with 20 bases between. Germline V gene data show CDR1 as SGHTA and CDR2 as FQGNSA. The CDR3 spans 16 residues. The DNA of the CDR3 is TGTGCCAGCAGCCATTCTAGCACCCTAGGCAGCAATGAGCAGTTCTTC. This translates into CASSHSSTLGSNEQFF.